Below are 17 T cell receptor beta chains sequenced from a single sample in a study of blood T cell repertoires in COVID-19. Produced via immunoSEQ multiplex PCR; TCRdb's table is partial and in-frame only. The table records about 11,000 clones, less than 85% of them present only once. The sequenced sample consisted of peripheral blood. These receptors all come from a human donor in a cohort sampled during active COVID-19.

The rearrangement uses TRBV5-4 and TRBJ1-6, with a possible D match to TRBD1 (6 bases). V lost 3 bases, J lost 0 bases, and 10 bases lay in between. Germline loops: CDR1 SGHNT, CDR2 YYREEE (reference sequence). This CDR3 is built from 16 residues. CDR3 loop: CASSSDRSSYNSPLHF. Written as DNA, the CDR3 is TGTGCCAGCAGCTCCGACAGGAGCTCCTATAATTCACCCCTCCACTTT.

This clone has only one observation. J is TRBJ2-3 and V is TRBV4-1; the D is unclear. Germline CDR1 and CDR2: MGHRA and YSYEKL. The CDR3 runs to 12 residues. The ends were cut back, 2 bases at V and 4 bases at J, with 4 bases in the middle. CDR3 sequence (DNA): TGCGCCAGCAGCCAATCTGCAGATACGCAGTATTTT. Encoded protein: CASSQSADTQYF.

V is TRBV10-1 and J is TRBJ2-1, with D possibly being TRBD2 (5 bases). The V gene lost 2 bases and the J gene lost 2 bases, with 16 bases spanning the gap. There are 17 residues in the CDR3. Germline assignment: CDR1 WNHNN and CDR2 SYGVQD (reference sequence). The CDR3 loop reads CASSEGSASITYNEQFF. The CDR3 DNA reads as TGCGCCAGCAGTGAGGGGAGTGCTAGCATCACCTACAATGAGCAGTTCTTC.

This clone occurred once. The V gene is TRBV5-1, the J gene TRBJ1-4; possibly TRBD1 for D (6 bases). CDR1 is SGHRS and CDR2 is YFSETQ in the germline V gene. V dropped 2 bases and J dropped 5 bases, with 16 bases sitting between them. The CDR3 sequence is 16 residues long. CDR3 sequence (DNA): TGCGCCAGCAGCTTACAGGGAGGGATATCAAATGAAAAACTGTTTTTT. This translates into CASSLQGGISNEKLFF. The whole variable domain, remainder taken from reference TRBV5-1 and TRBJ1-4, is KAGVTQTPRYLIKTRGQQVTLSCSPISGHRSVSWYQQTPGQGLQFLFEYFSETQRNKGNFPGRFSGRQFSNSRSEMNVSTLELGDSALYLCASSLQGGISNEKLFFGSGTQLSVL.

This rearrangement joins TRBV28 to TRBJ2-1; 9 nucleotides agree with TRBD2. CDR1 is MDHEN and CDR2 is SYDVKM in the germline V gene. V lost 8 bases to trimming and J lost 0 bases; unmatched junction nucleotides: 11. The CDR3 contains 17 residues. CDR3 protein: CASRRLAGRSSYNEQFF. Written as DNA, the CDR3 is TGTGCCAGCCGGCGGCTAGCGGGAAGGAGCTCCTACAATGAGCAGTTCTTC.

CDR3 amino acids: CASSLALSGRRETQYF. Written as DNA, the CDR3 is TGTGCCAGCAGCTTAGCGCTAAGCGGGAGAAGAGAGACCCAGTACTTC. V and J are TRBV7-2 and TRBJ2-5; TRBD2 aligns across 8 bases. The CDR3 totals 16 residues. V was clipped by 0 bases and J by 4 bases; unmatched bases: 7. Germline CDR1 and CDR2: SGHTA and FQGNSA.

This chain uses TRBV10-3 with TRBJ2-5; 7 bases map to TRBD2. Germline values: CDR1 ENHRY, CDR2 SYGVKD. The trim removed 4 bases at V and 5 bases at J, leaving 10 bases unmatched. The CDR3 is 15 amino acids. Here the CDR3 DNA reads TGTGCCATCAGTGCCCCGGGGGAGGGTCGGGAGACCCAGTACTTC. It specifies CAISAPGEGRETQYF.

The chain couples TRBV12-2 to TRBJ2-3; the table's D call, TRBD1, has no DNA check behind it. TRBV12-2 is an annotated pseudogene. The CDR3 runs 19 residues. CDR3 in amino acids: CASRQKKTGTTPSTDTQYF. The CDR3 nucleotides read TGTGCAAGTCGCCAGAAGAAGACAGGGACCACCCCCAGCACAGATACGCAGTATTTT.

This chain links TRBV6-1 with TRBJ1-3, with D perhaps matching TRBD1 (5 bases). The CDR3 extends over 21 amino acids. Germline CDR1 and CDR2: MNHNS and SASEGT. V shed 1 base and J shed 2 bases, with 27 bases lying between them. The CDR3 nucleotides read TGTGCCAGCAGTGAAGATAAGGTCTGGTTCCAGGGCCGGATGCCTGGAAACACCATATATTTT. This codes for CASSEDKVWFQGRMPGNTIYF.

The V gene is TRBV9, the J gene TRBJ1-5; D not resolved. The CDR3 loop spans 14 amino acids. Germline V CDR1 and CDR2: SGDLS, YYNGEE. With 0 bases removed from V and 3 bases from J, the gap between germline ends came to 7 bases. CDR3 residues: CASSVDGLNQPQHF. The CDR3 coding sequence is TGTGCCAGCAGCGTAGATGGGCTCAATCAGCCCCAGCATTTT.

The CDR3 reads CASKKFQGQGETQYF. The DNA of the CDR3 is TGTGCCAGTAAGAAGTTCCAAGGACAGGGGGAGACCCAGTACTTC. V usage is TRBV19 and J usage is TRBJ2-5; 9 bases are a match to TRBD1. With 7 bases clipped from V and 5 bases from J, the junction kept 11 bases outside the gene matches. Germline V gene lookup returns CDR1 LNHDA and CDR2 SQIVND (reference sequence). CDR3 length: 15 amino acids.

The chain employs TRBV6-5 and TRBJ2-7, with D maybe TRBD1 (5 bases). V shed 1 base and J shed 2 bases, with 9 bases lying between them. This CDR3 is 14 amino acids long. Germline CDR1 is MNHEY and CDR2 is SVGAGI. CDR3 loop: CASSYFAGPYEQYF. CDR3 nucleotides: TGTGCCAGCAGTTACTTCGCAGGGCCCTACGAGCAGTACTTC.

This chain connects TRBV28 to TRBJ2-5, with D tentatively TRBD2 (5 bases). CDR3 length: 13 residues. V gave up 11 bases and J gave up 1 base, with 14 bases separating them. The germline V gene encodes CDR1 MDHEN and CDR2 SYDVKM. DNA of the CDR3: TGTGCCTCGCGGGTGTGGGGCCAAGAGACCCAGTACTTC. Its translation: CASRVWGQETQYF. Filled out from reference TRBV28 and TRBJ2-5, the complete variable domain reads DVKVTQSSRYLVKRTGEKVFLECVQDMDHENMFWYRQDPGLGLRLIYFSYDVKMKEKGDIPEGYSVSREKKERFSLILESASTNQTSMYLCASRVWGQETQYFGPGTRLLVL.

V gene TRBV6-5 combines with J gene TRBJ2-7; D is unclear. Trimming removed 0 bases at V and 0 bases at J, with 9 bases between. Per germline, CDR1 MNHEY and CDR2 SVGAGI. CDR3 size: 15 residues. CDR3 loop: CASSYSSASSYEQYF. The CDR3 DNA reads TGTGCCAGCAGTTACTCGAGCGCGAGCTCCTACGAGCAGTACTTC.

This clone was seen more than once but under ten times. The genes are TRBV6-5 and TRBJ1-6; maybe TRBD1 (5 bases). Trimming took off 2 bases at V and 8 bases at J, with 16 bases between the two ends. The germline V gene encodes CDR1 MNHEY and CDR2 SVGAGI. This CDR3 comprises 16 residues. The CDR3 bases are TGTGCCAGCAGTTACCTCGCGGGGCGTTCCCATTCACCCCTCCACTTT. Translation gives CASSYLAGRSHSPLHF.

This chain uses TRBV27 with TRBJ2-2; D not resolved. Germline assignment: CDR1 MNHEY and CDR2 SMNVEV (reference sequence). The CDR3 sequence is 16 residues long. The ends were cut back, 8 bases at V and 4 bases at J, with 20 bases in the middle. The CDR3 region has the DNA TGTGCCAGCCGTGCTCTCCTCTCCTCGGGCACCGGGGAGCTGTTTTTT. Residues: CASRALLSSGTGELFF.

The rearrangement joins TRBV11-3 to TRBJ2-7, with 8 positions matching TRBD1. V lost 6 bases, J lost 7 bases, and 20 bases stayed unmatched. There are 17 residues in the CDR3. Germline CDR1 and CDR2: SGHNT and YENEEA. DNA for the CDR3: TGTGCCAGCAGATACACGCTATGGACAGGGAGACGGGGTGAGCAGTACTTC. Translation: CASRYTLWTGRRGEQYF.